These T cell receptor beta chains were read from a single sample in a study of early T cells in non-severe SARS-CoV-2 infection. Using its own MiXCR run on the 5' RACE reads, TCRdb lists one record per CDR3 protein. The top ten clones hold 5.5% to 6.5% of a sample with about 35,000 distinct CDR3 sequences, roughly 4.5% of them seen once. The material sequenced was whole blood. The receptors were sampled from an adult who was a healthcare worker with PCR-confirmed SARS-CoV-2 infection or an uninfected control (not recorded which). The CDR3 runs from the conserved cysteine through the conserved F or W. The D gene is left open where the match is weak. Only some rows state a clone size, as once, few, many or a class for expanded clones.

j_call	clone_size	v_call	d_call	cdr3_aa	cdr3_nt
TRBJ2-7	NA	TRBV9	TRBD2	CASSVQAGAYEQYF	TGTGCCAGCAGCGTACAAGCGGGGGCCTACGAGCAGTACTTC
TRBJ2-5	NA	TRBV7-7	TRBD1	CASSSDRGAETQYF	TGTGCTAGCAGCTCGGACAGGGGAGCCGAGACCCAGTACTTC
TRBJ2-7	many	TRBV18	NA	CASSPEVQYEQYF	TGTGCCAGCTCACCAGAGGTGCAGTACGAGCAGTACTTC
TRBJ2-1	many	TRBV10-3	TRBD2	CAISGGLAGDHTNEQFF	TGTGCCATCAGCGGGGGACTAGCGGGGGATCACACAAATGAGCAGTTCTTC
TRBJ1-2	many	TRBV11-3	TRBD1	CASSLAGTGDGYTF	TGTGCCAGCAGCTTAGCCGGGACAGGGGACGGCTACACCTTC
TRBJ2-7	many	TRBV7-2	NA	CASSLSVITYEQYF	TGTGCCAGCAGCTTAAGTGTCATCACCTACGAGCAGTACTTC
TRBJ2-3	many	TRBV4-2	NA	CASRTGLTFTDTQYF	TGTGCCAGCAGAACGGGACTCACTTTCACAGATACGCAGTATTTT
TRBJ1-2	medium-sized	TRBV18	NA	CASSPVGANGYTF	TGTGCCAGCTCACCGGTCGGGGCCAATGGCTACACCTTC
TRBJ1-4	many	TRBV12-3/TRBV12-4	NA	CASSSLLGEKLFF	TGTGCCAGCAGTTCCCTTCTCGGAGAAAAACTGTTTTTT
TRBJ2-2	many	TRBV20-1	NA	CSAKTPSNTGELFF	TGCAGTGCTAAGACACCCTCGAACACCGGGGAGCTGTTTTTT
TRBJ2-3	NA	TRBV6-5	NA	CASSTGGGGGDTQYF	TGTGCCAGCAGTACCGGGGGCGGGGGAGGAGATACGCAGTATTTT
TRBJ2-6	NA	TRBV7-2	NA	CASSESFCGANVLTF	TGTGCCAGTAGCGAGTCATTCTGTGGGGCCAACGTCCTGACTTTC
TRBJ2-7	many	TRBV6-6	NA	CASSYGPHEQYF	TGTGCCAGCAGTTACGGGCCCCACGAGCAGTACTTC
TRBJ1-2	many	TRBV28	NA	CASSSVMIYGYTF	TGTGCCAGCAGTTCGGTCATGATCTATGGCTACACCTTC
TRBJ2-5	many	TRBV3-2	NA	CASSQYRGRETQYF	TGTGCCAGCAGCCAATATCGGGGGCGAGAGACCCAGTACTTC
TRBJ2-1	many	TRBV29-1	NA	CSVEDTLAPYNEQFF	TGCAGCGTTGAGGACACCCTGGCCCCCTACAATGAGCAGTTCTTC
TRBJ2-1	many	TRBV6-6	TRBD2	CASSSVASGNEQFF	TGTGCCAGCAGTTCAGTGGCTAGCGGCAATGAGCAGTTCTTC
TRBJ1-2	many	TRBV5-6	NA	CASSLAWDNNYGYTF	TGTGCCAGCAGCTTGGCCTGGGACAATAACTATGGCTACACCTTC
TRBJ2-1	large	TRBV11-2	NA	CASSSKRVYEQFF	TGTGCCAGCAGCTCAAAGAGGGTATATGAGCAGTTCTTC
TRBJ1-1	many	TRBV5-6	NA	CASSLQDGREAFF	TGTGCCAGCAGCTTGCAGGATGGGAGGGAAGCTTTCTTT
TRBJ2-1	many	TRBV7-2	NA	CASSLFSNEQFF	TGTGCCAGCAGCTTATTCAGCAATGAGCAGTTCTTC
TRBJ2-1	few	TRBV7-9	NA	CASSLTQQRNEQFF	TGTGCCAGCAGCCTTACACAACAGCGAAATGAGCAGTTCTTC
TRBJ2-3	few	TRBV11-2	TRBD1	CASSLVGTGADTQYF	TGTGCCAGCAGCTTAGTGGGGACAGGGGCAGATACGCAGTATTTT
TRBJ2-2	many	TRBV5-1	NA	CASSLGGAPATGELFF	TGCGCCAGCAGCTTGGGAGGGGCCCCTGCCACCGGGGAGCTGTTTTTT
TRBJ2-1	many	TRBV11-2	TRBD2	CASSPVTSTNEQFF	TGTGCCAGCTCTCCGGTGACTAGCACGAATGAGCAGTTCTTC
TRBJ2-1	many	TRBV12-3/TRBV12-4	NA	CASSWFNEQFF	TGTGCCAGCAGCTGGTTCAATGAGCAGTTCTTC
TRBJ2-3	many	TRBV9	NA	CASSVATTALPLDTQYF	TGTGCCAGCAGCGTAGCTACAACGGCCCTCCCCTTAGATACGCAGTATTTT
TRBJ1-5	few	TRBV4-1	TRBD1	CASSQEGISQGRPQHF	TGCGCCAGCAGCCAAGAAGGAATTTCACAGGGGCGTCCCCAGCATTTT
TRBJ2-2	many	TRBV7-9	NA	CASSSYLDTGELFF	TGTGCCAGCAGCTCGTACTTGGACACCGGGGAGCTGTTTTTT
TRBJ1-3	many	TRBV30	NA	CAWSVSPAGNTIYF	TGTGCCTGGAGTGTATCCCCCGCTGGAAACACCATATATTTT
TRBJ1-6	many	TRBV12-3/TRBV12-4	NA	CASSFRGWFANSPLHF	TGTGCCAGCAGTTTCAGGGGTTGGTTTGCTAATTCACCCCTCCACTTT
TRBJ1-6	many	TRBV7-7	TRBD1	CASSIGTGFSPLHF	TGTGCCAGCAGCATCGGGACAGGATTTTCACCCCTCCACTTT
TRBJ2-7	NA	TRBV2	TRBD2	CASTHSGTHSYEQYF	TGTGCCAGCACCCATAGCGGGACGCACTCCTACGAGCAGTACTTC
TRBJ2-7	many	TRBV7-9	NA	CASTSWSVPYEQYF	TGTGCCAGCACCTCGTGGAGTGTTCCCTACGAGCAGTACTTC
TRBJ2-7	many	TRBV4-3	TRBD1	CASSQDRGTGFYEQYF	TGCGCCAGCAGCCAAGATCGGGGGACAGGGTTCTACGAGCAGTACTTC
TRBJ1-2	many	TRBV29-1	NA	CSVGYREGLHYGYTF	TGCAGCGTTGGATACAGGGAAGGATTGCACTATGGCTACACCTTC
TRBJ2-2	few	TRBV5-1	NA	CASSFGAGLATGELFF	TGCGCCAGCAGCTTTGGAGCGGGCCTGGCAACCGGGGAGCTGTTTTTT
TRBJ2-3	many	TRBV29-1	NA	CSVEPGQSLTDTQYF	TGCAGCGTTGAACCTGGGCAAAGCCTCACAGATACGCAGTATTTT
TRBJ1-4	many	TRBV6-6	NA	CASKYEKLFF	TGTGCCAGCAAGTATGAAAAACTGTTTTTT
TRBJ2-1	many	TRBV9	TRBD2	CASSMRTSGRALYNEQFF	TGTGCCAGCAGCATGCGGACTAGCGGGAGGGCTCTGTACAATGAGCAGTTCTTC
TRBJ2-7	many	TRBV20-1	TRBD2	CSAIGLAGRFSYEQYF	TGCAGTGCTATAGGACTAGCGGGGCGCTTCTCCTACGAGCAGTACTTC
TRBJ2-4	many	TRBV6-5	NA	CASSLTQGAKNIQYF	TGTGCCAGCAGCCTAACCCAGGGTGCCAAAAACATTCAGTACTTC
TRBJ1-1	NA	TRBV12-3/TRBV12-4	NA	CASSFRTAEAFF	TGTGCCAGCAGCTTTCGGACAGCTGAAGCTTTCTTT
TRBJ2-7	many	TRBV10-2	TRBD1	CASRTSFNRGPGAYF	TGCGCCAGCAGGACCTCCTTTAACAGGGGCCCTGGGGCGTACTTC
TRBJ2-7	many	TRBV29-1	NA	CSVAASYEQYF	TGCAGCGTTGCGGCCTCCTACGAGCAGTACTTC
TRBJ2-6	many	TRBV5-6	NA	CASSPLGSALSGSNVLTF	TGTGCCAGCAGCCCCCTGGGGAGCGCACTGTCTGGGTCCAACGTCCTGACTTTC
TRBJ2-3	many	TRBV4-2	TRBD2	CASSQYSGGSSTDTQYF	TGTGCCAGCAGCCAATACAGCGGGGGCTCTAGCACAGATACGCAGTATTTT
TRBJ2-7	many	TRBV6-5	TRBD1	CASSYGDREQYF	TGTGCCAGCAGTTACGGGGACAGGGAGCAGTACTTC
TRBJ2-2	many	TRBV10-3	NA	CAISESWPNTGELFF	TGTGCCATCAGTGAGTCTTGGCCGAACACCGGGGAGCTGTTTTTT
TRBJ2-3	few	TRBV29-1	TRBD1	CSVARQGLTDTQYF	TGCAGCGTTGCAAGACAGGGGCTCACAGATACGCAGTATTTT
TRBJ1-5	many	TRBV27	NA	CASSLGGSNQPQHF	TGTGCCAGCAGTTTAGGTGGGAGCAATCAGCCCCAGCATTTT
TRBJ1-1	many	TRBV13	NA	CASSLDRNTEAFF	TGTGCCAGCAGCTTAGACAGGAACACTGAAGCTTTCTTT
TRBJ1-4	many	TRBV5-1	TRBD1	CASSFGDRANEKLFF	TGCGCCAGCAGCTTTGGAGACAGGGCTAATGAAAAACTGTTTTTT